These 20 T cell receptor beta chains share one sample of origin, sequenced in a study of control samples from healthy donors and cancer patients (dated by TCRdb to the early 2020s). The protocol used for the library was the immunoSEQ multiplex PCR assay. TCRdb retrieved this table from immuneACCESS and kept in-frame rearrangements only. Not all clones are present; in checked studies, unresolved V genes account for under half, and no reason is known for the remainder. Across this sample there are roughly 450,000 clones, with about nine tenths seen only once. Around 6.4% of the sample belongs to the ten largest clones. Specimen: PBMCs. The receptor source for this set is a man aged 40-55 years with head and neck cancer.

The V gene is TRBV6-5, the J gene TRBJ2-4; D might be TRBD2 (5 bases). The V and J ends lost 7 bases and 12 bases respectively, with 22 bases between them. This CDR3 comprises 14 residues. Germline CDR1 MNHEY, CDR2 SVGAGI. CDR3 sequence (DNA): TGTGCCAGCACCCTAGGACTTTTTTCGCCCCATCAGTACTTC. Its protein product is CASTLGLFSPHQYF.

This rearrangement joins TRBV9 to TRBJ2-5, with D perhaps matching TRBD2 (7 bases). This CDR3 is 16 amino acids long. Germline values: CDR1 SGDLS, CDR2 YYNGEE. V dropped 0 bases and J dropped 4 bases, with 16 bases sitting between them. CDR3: CASSVGAGRGSETQYF. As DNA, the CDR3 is TGTGCCAGCAGCGTAGGAGCGGGGAGGGGGTCAGAGACCCAGTACTTC.

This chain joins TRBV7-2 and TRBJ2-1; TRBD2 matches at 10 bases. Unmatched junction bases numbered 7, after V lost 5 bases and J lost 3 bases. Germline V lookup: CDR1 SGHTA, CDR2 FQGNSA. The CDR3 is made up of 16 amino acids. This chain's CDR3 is CASSDRTSGGYNEQFF. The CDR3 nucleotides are TGTGCCAGCAGCGACCGGACTAGCGGTGGCTACAATGAGCAGTTCTTC.

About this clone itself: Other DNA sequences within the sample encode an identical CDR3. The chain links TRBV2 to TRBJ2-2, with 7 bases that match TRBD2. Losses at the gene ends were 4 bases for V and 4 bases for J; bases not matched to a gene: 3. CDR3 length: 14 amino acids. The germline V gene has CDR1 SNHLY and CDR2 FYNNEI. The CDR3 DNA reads TGTGCCAGCAGTGTGCGGGGGAGCACCGGGGAGCTGTTTTTT. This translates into CASSVRGSTGELFF.

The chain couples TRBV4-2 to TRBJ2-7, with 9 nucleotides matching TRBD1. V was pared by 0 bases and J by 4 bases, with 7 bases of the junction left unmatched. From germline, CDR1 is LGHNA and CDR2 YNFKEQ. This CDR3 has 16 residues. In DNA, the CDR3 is TGTGCCAGCAGCCAAGATAAGACAGGGGGAGGATACGAGCAGTACTTC. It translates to CASSQDKTGGGYEQYF.

In nucleotides, the CDR3 is TGTGCCAGCAGCGTTTCGACAGGGGGACTAGGCGAGCAGTACTTC. Amino acid sequence: CASSVSTGGLGEQYF. The chain recombines TRBV9 with TRBJ2-7, with a weak D call TRBD1 (9 bases). Trimming took off 2 bases at V and 6 bases at J, with 18 bases between the two ends. CDR1 SGDLS and CDR2 YYNGEE come from the germline V gene. This CDR3 has 15 residues.

Here the CDR3 reads CASSPLRDRNTGELFF. CDR3 DNA sequence: TGTGCCAGCTCACCTCTTAGGGATAGAAACACCGGGGAGCTGTTTTTT. The rearrangement joins TRBV18 to TRBJ2-2; no reliable D call. Germline V CDR1 and CDR2: KGHSH, LQKENI. V was shortened by 3 bases and J by 2 bases, with 13 bases between the two germline ends. There are 16 residues in the CDR3. Full variable domain (missing parts from reference TRBV18 and TRBJ2-2): NAGVMQNPRHLVRRRGQEARLRCSPMKGHSHVYWYRQLPEEGLKFMVYLQKENIIDESGMPKERFSAEFPKEGPSILRIQQVVRGDSAAYFCASSPLRDRNTGELFFGEGSRLTVL.

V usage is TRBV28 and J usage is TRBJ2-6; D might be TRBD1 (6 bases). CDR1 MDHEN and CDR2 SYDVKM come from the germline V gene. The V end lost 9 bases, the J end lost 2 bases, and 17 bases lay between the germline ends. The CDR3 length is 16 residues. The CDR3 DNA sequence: TGTGCCAGTATGACGAATCCAGGGGCTGGGGCCAACGTCCTGACTTTC. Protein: CASMTNPGAGANVLTF.

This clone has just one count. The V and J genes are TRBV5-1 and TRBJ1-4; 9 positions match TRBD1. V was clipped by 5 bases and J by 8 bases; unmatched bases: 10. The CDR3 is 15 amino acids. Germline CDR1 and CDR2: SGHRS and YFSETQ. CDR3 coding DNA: TGCGCCAGCAGTCTCATGGGACAGGGACGAGAAAAACTGTTTTTT. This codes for CASSLMGQGREKLFF.

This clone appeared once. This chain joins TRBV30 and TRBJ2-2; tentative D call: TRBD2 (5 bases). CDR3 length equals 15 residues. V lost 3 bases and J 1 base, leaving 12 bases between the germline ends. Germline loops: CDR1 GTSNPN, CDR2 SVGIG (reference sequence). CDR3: CAWRGPGRNTGELFF. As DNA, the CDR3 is TGTGCCTGGAGGGGTCCGGGAAGGAACACCGGGGAGCTGTTTTTT.

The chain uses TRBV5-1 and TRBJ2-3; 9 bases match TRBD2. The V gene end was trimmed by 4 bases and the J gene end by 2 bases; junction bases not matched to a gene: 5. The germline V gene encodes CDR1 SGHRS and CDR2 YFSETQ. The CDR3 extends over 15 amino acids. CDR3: CASSLERGVTDTQYF. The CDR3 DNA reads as TGCGCCAGCAGCCTCGAGCGGGGGGTCACAGATACGCAGTATTTT.

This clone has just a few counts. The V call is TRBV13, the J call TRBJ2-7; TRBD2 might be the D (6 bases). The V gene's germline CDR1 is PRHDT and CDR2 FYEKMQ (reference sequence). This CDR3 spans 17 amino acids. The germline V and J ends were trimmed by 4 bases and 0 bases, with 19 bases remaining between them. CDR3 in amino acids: CASSSRDAGTLSYEQYF. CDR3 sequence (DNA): TGTGCCAGCAGCTCGCGGGATGCCGGGACTCTCTCCTACGAGCAGTACTTC.

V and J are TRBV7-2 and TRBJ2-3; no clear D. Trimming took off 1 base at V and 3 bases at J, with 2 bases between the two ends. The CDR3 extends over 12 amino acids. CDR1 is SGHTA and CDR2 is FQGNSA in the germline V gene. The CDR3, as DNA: TGTGCCAGCAGCTTAGAAACAGATACGCAGTATTTT. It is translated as CASSLETDTQYF.

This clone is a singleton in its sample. DNA for the CDR3: TGTGCCAGCAGGACAGGGAACACAGATACGCAGTATTTT. This codes for CASRTGNTDTQYF. The chain links TRBV27 to TRBJ2-3; 7 nucleotides match TRBD1. The CDR3 consists of 13 residues. Unmatched junction bases numbered 2, after V lost 6 bases and J lost 2 bases. Germline-derived CDR1 and CDR2 are MNHEY and SMNVEV (reference sequence).

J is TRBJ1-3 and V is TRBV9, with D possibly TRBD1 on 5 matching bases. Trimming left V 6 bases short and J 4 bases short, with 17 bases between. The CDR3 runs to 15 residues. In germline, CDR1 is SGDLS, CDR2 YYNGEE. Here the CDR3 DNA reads TGTGCCAGCACAAAGAAGCCAGGGCAAGGAAACACCATATATTTT. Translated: CASTKKPGQGNTIYF.

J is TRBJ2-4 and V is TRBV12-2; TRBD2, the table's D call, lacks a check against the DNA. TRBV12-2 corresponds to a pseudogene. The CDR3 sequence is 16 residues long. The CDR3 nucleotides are TGTGCAAGTCGCTTAGGTGGCGGGGTGGCCAAAAACATTCAGTACTTC. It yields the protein CASRLGGGVAKNIQYF.

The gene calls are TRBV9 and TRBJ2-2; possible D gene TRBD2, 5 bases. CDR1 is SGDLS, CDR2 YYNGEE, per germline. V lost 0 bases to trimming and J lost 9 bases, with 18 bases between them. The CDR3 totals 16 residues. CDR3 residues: CASSVDPSLARRELFF. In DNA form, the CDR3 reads TGTGCCAGCAGCGTAGACCCCTCCCTAGCTAGGAGGGAGCTGTTTTTT.

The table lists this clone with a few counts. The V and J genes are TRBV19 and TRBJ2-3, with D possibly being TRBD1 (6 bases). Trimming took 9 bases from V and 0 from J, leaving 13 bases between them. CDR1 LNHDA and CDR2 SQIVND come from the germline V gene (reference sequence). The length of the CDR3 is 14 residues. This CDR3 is CASSRQASTDTQYF. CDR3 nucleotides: TGTGCCAGCTCCAGACAGGCCAGCACAGATACGCAGTATTTT.

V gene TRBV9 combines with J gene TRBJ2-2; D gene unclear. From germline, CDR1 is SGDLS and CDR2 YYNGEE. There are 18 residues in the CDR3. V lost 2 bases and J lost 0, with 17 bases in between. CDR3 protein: CASSVQPPTPANTGELFF. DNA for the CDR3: TGTGCCAGCAGCGTGCAACCCCCCACACCCGCGAACACCGGGGAGCTGTTTTTT. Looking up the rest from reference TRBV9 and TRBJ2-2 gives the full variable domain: DSGVTQTPKHLITATGQRVTLRCSPRSGDLSVYWYQQSLDQGLQFLIQYYNGEERAKGNILERFSAQQFPDLHSELNLSSLELGDSALYFCASSVQPPTPANTGELFFGEGSRLTVL.

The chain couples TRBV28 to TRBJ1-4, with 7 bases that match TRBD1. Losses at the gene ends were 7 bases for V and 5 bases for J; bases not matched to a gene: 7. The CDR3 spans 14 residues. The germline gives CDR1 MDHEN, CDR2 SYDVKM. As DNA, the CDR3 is TGTGCCAGCAAAGGTGCAGGGGGGAATGAAAAACTGTTTTTT. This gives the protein CASKGAGGNEKLFF.